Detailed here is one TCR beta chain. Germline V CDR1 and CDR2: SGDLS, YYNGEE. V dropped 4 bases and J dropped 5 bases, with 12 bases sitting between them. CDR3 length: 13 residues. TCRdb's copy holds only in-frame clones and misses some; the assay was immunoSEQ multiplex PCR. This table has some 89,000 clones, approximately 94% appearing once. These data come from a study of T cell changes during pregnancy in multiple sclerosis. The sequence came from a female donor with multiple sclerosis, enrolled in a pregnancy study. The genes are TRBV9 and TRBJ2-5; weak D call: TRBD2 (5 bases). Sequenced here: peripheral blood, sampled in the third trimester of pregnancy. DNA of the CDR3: TGTGCCAGCAGCTCGGGAACCCCCGAGACCCAGTACTTC. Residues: CASSSGTPETQYF.